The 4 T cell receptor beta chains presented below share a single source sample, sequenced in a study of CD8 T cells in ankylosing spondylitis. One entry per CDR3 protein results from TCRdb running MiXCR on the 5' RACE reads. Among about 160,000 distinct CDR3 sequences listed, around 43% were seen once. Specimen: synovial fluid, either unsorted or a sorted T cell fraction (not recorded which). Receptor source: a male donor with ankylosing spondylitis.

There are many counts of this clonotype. CDR3 nucleotide sequence: TGCAGTGCTAGAGATTGGAAGATTAACACCGGGGAGCTGTTTTTT. This translates into CSARDWKINTGELFF. This chain connects TRBV20-1 to TRBJ2-2, with D uncertain. This CDR3 spans 15 amino acids. V was clipped by 0 bases and J by 2 bases, with 10 bases between them. Germline V lookup: CDR1 DFQATT, CDR2 SNEGSKA (reference sequence).

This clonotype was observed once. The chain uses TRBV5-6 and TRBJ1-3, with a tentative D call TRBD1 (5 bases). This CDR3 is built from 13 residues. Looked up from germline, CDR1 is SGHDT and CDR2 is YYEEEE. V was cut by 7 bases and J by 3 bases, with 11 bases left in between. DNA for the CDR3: TGTGCCAGCGGCCCGGGGCTTGGAAACACCATATATTTT. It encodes CASGPGLGNTIYF.

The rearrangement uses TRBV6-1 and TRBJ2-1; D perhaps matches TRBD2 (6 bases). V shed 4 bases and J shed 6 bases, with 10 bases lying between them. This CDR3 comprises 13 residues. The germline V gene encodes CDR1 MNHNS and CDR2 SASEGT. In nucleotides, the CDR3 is TGTGCCAGCAGTGCACTAGCCTTCAATGAGCAGTTCTTC. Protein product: CASSALAFNEQFF.

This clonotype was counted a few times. CDR3 amino acids: CSVEWWMQTQYF. The CDR3 nucleotides read TGCAGCGTTGAATGGTGGATGCAGACCCAGTACTTC. The rearrangement links TRBV29-1 to TRBJ2-5; D not resolved. V shed 2 bases and J shed 6 bases, with 10 bases lying between them. Germline lookup yields CDR1 SQVTM and CDR2 ANQGSEA. There are 12 residues in the CDR3.